This TCR beta chain was found in a study of control samples from healthy donors and cancer patients. The protocol was immunoSEQ multiplex PCR, while the TCRdb copy is restricted to in-frame clones and leaves out a portion. The repertoire consists of 160,000 or so clones, with over 85% occurring once and the leading ten covering roughly 8.4%. Germline-derived CDR1 and CDR2 are MNHEY and SMNVEV (reference sequence). The CDR3 is 14 residues long. Between the trimmed V and J ends, which lost 4 bases and 3 bases, there was a span of 13 bases. The chain recombines TRBV27 with TRBJ2-7; the D gene is possibly TRBD1 (6 bases). The source is a woman aged 40 to 55 in good health. The sequencing input was blood. The CDR3, as DNA: TGTGCCAGCAGTTCAGGGGCCGGAGGCTACGAGCAGTACTTC. Protein: CASSSGAGGYEQYF.